This T cell receptor beta chain was retrieved from a study of blood T cell repertoires in COVID-19. Study-wide background: Acute-phase and convalescent COVID-19 samples originated in the United States, Italy and Spain. Sources were T cells, B-cell-depleted T cells, or PBMCs; the material itself was cDNA or gDNA.

V dropped 1 base and J dropped 4 bases, with 4 bases sitting between them. This CDR3 is built from 12 residues. In germline, CDR1 is LGHDT, CDR2 YNNKEL (reference sequence). Authors' processing steps: For nucleated cells, counts were estimated from reference gene primer amplification. This table comes from immunoSEQ multiplex PCR, and its TCRdb copy is limited to in-frame clones, with some not included. The V and J calls and the clone size are those of that table, but D and trimming were determined from the DNA. The sample lists over 250,000 clones; over 70% were seen once. The sample was peripheral blood. The chain has TRBV3-1 (or the pseudogene TRBV3-2) and TRBJ1-2; D is unresolved. The receptor's source is a woman of 80 years or more with acute or convalescent COVID-19. The CDR3 DNA reads TGTGCCAGCAGCCAAGCGGGCTATGGCTACACCTTC. It yields the protein CASSQAGYGYTF.